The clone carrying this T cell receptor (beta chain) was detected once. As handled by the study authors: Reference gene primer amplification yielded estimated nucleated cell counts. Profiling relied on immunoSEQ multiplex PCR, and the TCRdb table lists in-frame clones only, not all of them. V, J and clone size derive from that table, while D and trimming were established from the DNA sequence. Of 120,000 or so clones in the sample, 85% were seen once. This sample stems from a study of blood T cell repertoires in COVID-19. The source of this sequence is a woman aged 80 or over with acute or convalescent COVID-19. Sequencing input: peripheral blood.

The CDR3 coding sequence is TGTGCCAGCAGCTTAATCGCTAACCAAGAGACCCAGTACTTC. Residues: CASSLIANQETQYF. The chain recombines TRBV7-8 with TRBJ2-5; D is uncertain. Per germline, CDR1 SGHVS and CDR2 FQNEAQ. Trimming shortened V by 2 bases and J by 0 bases, and 7 bases separated the two germline ends. The CDR3 has 14 residues. Variable domain in full (rest from reference TRBV7-8 and TRBJ2-5): GAGVSQSPRYKVAKRGQDVALRCDPISGHVSLFWYQQALGQGPEFLTYFQNEAQLDKSGLPSDRFFAERPEGSVSTLKIQRTQQEDSAVYLCASSLIANQETQYFGPGTRLLVL.